This T cell receptor beta chain stems from a study of blood T cells in healthy people across ages. Findings and caveats of the study: Older age coincided with a roughly linear decline in TCR beta diversity per million T cells.

Through a sample-barcoded 5' primer and a J-beta primer mix, a second PCR was run for roughly 6 to 11 cycles. TCRdb reanalysed the 5' RACE reads using MiXCR and keeps one entry per CDR3 protein. Of over a million distinct CDR3 sequences in the sample, 20% to 25% were seen once. As concerns this clonotype: Antigen unknown.

Per sample, extraction of total RNA gave at least 5 micrograms in every case. The junction had 9 bases not matched to a gene; V was cut back by 8 bases and J by 6 bases. Per the germline V gene, CDR1 is SQVTM and CDR2 is ANQGSEA. This CDR3 has 12 residues. A further study also used this sample, focusing on T cells of mothers and their children. From that study: Each mother gave over 8 million TCR beta CDR3 reads; each child, about 3 million. Whether related or unrelated, pairs show similar shaping of TCR recombination output by thymic selection.

The sequence came from a girl aged 2 to 10 in good health. Sequenced input: blood. The chain links TRBV29-1 to TRBJ2-7; 8 bases agree with TRBD1. The CDR3 loop is CSLWTGSGEQYF. The DNA of the CDR3 is TGCAGCCTGTGGACAGGGTCGGGCGAGCAGTACTTC.